These T cell receptor beta chains were read from a single sample in a study of blood T cell repertoires in COVID-19. Only in-frame clones appear in the TCRdb table, and some are missing; sequencing was by immunoSEQ multiplex PCR. The sample lists fewer than 150,000 clones, around four fifths seen once, with about a sixth in the top ten. The source material was PBMCs or T cells enriched from blood (not recorded which). These receptors came from a man under 40 who had recovered from COVID-19. The CDR3 runs from the conserved cysteine through the conserved F or W. The D gene is left open where the match is weak.

d_gene	j_gene	v_gene	CDR3aa
TRBD1	TRBJ1-1	TRBV29-1	CSVATGFLLGTEAFF
TRBD1	TRBJ2-1	TRBV5-1	CASSFGQGVVNEQFF
-	TRBJ2-5	TRBV9	CASSVEPTGRPGETQYF
-	TRBJ1-1	TRBV19	CASSSEDTVNTEAFF
-	TRBJ2-1	TRBV24-1	CATSVPRPLLVSYNEQFF
-	TRBJ1-2	TRBV4-1	CASSQDIGGYGYTF
-	TRBJ2-5	TRBV19	CASSTGQGWETQYF
-	TRBJ1-4	TRBV21-1	CASSKRLATNEKLFF
TRBD1	TRBJ2-7	TRBV5-1	CASSLALRQGRSSYEQYF
TRBD2	TRBJ2-3	TRBV9	CASSVSGGGSTDTQYF
-	TRBJ1-2	TRBV12-3/TRBV12-4	CASSFSTAYGYTF
-	TRBJ2-7	TRBV6-2/TRBV6-3	CASSYTGFYEQYF
TRBD1	TRBJ1-1	TRBV5-4	CASSSKQGGNIYTEAFF
-	TRBJ1-2	TRBV5-4	CATQDRADFNYGYTF
-	TRBJ1-2	TRBV3-1/TRBV3-2	CASSQGVRPYGYTF
-	TRBJ1-2	TRBV29-1	CSARGREDYTF
-	TRBJ2-5	TRBV7-7	CASSPTPGVGETQYF
TRBD1	TRBJ2-4	TRBV7-8	CASSLAGTGRNIQYF
-	TRBJ1-5	TRBV2	CASSLGDGGQPQHF
TRBD2	TRBJ2-1	TRBV11-2	CASSFMAGGRPNEQFF
-	TRBJ2-5	TRBV11-2	CASSLVFSSGGETQYF
TRBD1	TRBJ1-2	TRBV10-1	CASSPGTGNYGYTF
-	TRBJ2-1	TRBV5-1	CASSLNHGGGEQFF
-	TRBJ2-5	TRBV6-5	CASSLRRGQETQYF
TRBD1	TRBJ1-2	TRBV2	CASSEGRGLNYGYTF
-	TRBJ2-7	TRBV4-2	CASSQGGSSYEQYF
TRBD1	TRBJ1-1	TRBV5-1	CASTLGQGARTEAFF
-	TRBJ2-1	TRBV10-1	CASTLVFF
TRBD1	TRBJ2-7	TRBV7-9	CASSVGQGASDEQYF
-	TRBJ2-6	TRBV5-5	CASSLDAVSGANVLTF
-	TRBJ2-5	TRBV9	CASSPRLQETQYF
TRBD1	TRBJ2-7	TRBV12-5	CASGKSTGVGYEQYF
TRBD1	TRBJ1-1	TRBV28	CASRVDRARHYTEAFF
-	TRBJ1-3	TRBV19	CASSIIGQGNTIYF
-	TRBJ1-2	TRBV5-1	CASSSSAGANYGYTF
TRBD2	TRBJ2-1	TRBV10-1	CASSEGGGRANEQFF
-	TRBJ1-2	TRBV3-1/TRBV3-2	CASSPTGKGVYGYTF
TRBD2	TRBJ2-5	TRBV9	CASSVQAGGPETQYF
TRBD1	TRBJ2-1	TRBV7-9	CASSSLGGRSEQFF
TRBD1	TRBJ1-5	TRBV6-4	CASSDPSRDRMIYSNQPQHF